The rows below give T cell receptor beta chains drawn from one sample of a study of blood T cell repertoires in COVID-19. Assay used: immunoSEQ multiplex PCR; TCRdb lists only in-frame clones, some missing. This sample has fewer than 700,000 clones, with roughly nine tenths found just once. Sequencing input: peripheral blood. All receptors derive from a woman aged 50 to 60 with COVID-19, enrolled during active disease. Both conserved end residues are part of each CDR3. D genes are given only for firm matches. Some rows have no size entry. The others give once, few or many, or a class for an expanded clone.

TRBJ2-3	TRBV5-6	NA	NA	TGTGCCAGCAGCCCGGGACTCCGAAGAATGGCTAGCACAGATACGCAGTATTTT	CASSPGLRRMASTDTQYF
TRBJ1-4	TRBV5-1	TRBD1	NA	TGCGCCAGCAGCTTGGAAGGACAGGGAGGTGAAAAACTGTTTTTT	CASSLEGQGGEKLFF
TRBJ1-5	TRBV19	TRBD1	NA	TGTGCCAGTAGTGCAGGGACAGGGTCTAGCAATCAGCCCCAGCATTTT	CASSAGTGSSNQPQHF
TRBJ1-5	TRBV2	NA	NA	TGTGCCAGCAGTGAAACAGGCTTCAATCAGCCCCAGCATTTT	CASSETGFNQPQHF
TRBJ2-7	TRBV5-1	NA	NA	TGCGCCAGCAGCTCAGAGGGCAGCGAGCAGTACTTC	CASSSEGSEQYF
TRBJ1-2	TRBV9	NA	NA	TGTGCCAGCAGCTCAGGGGCAGGGAACTATGGCTACACCTTC	CASSSGAGNYGYTF
TRBJ2-5	TRBV24-1	NA	NA	TGTGCCACCAGTGACACCGACAGGAGTTCCCAAGAGACCCAGTACTTC	CATSDTDRSSQETQYF
TRBJ1-1	TRBV5-5	TRBD1	NA	TGTGCCAGCAGCTTGTCATCAGGGGGCAGGAGCACTGAAGCTTTCTTT	CASSLSSGGRSTEAFF
TRBJ1-2	TRBV5-1	NA	NA	TGCGCCAGCAGCCCCGGGACATCCGGCTACACCTTC	CASSPGTSGYTF
TRBJ2-1	TRBV19	TRBD1	NA	TGTGCCAGTAGTATAGCCGGGACAGCCGGTGAGCAGTTCTTC	CASSIAGTAGEQFF
TRBJ1-2	TRBV3-1/TRBV3-2	TRBD1	NA	TGTGCCAGCAGCCGGGACAGGGTTTCTGGCTATGGCTACACCTTC	CASSRDRVSGYGYTF
TRBJ2-2	TRBV27	NA	NA	TGTGCCAGCAGTTTTCAGCCGGGCGACAGGTTCAGGGCCGGGGAGCTGTTTTTT	CASSFQPGDRFRAGELFF
TRBJ1-4	TRBV24-1	NA	NA	TGTGCCCCGGAGGATGAAAAACTGTTTTTT	CAPEDEKLFF
TRBJ1-4	TRBV30	TRBD1	few	TGTGCCTGGAGGGAGGGACAGGGGATAACGAAACTGTTTTTT	CAWREGQGITKLFF
TRBJ1-1	TRBV4-1	NA	once	TGCGCCAGCAGCCGCGGTAAAGGGGGAGTACGCCCCATGAACACTGAAGCTTTCTTT	CASSRGKGGVRPMNTEAFF
TRBJ1-1	TRBV6-5	NA	NA	TGTGCCAGCCTACGGGTTTTCGAAGCTTTCTTT	CASLRVFEAFF
TRBJ1-2	TRBV2	NA	NA	TGTGCCAGCAGTGATCAGAATAACTATGGCTACACCTTC	CASSDQNNYGYTF